This T cell receptor (beta chain) was captured in a study of T cells in Graves' hyperthyroidism and ophthalmopathy. Looking at the study overall: Blood was drawn when the patient was first diagnosed and still untreated.

Study-level results: From stable hyperthyroidism, ophthalmopathy was set apart by a 13 V-J model. Model predictions of ophthalmopathy came a median around 6.5 months before onset.

Diagnosis relied on clinical symptoms, serum thyroxine and TRAb, thyroid ultrasound and orbital computed tomography. TCR beta CDR3 region amplification was performed from RNA transcripts. HTBI primers were employed in a first-round RT-PCR of the TCR CDR3. Via MiXCR, TCRdb re-called the multiplex PCR reads, giving one row per CDR3 protein. Found here are hundreds of thousands of distinct CDR3 sequences, roughly an eighth of them singletons; the top ten hold 30% to 35%. This clonotype was observed a single time. Antigen unknown. V was clipped by 6 bases and J by 1 base; unmatched bases: 11. CDR3 length: 17 residues. Looked up from germline, CDR1 is KGHDR and CDR2 is SFDVKD.

Material: blood. The clonotype was recovered from a woman aged 40 to 50 with Graves' ophthalmopathy. This rearrangement joins TRBV24-1 to TRBJ2-3; 8 nucleotides agree with TRBD2. DNA of the CDR3: TGTGCCACCAGTTCCCCCGCTGGAGCGGGGGGCACAGATACGCAGTATTTT. It codes for CATSSPAGAGGTDTQYF.